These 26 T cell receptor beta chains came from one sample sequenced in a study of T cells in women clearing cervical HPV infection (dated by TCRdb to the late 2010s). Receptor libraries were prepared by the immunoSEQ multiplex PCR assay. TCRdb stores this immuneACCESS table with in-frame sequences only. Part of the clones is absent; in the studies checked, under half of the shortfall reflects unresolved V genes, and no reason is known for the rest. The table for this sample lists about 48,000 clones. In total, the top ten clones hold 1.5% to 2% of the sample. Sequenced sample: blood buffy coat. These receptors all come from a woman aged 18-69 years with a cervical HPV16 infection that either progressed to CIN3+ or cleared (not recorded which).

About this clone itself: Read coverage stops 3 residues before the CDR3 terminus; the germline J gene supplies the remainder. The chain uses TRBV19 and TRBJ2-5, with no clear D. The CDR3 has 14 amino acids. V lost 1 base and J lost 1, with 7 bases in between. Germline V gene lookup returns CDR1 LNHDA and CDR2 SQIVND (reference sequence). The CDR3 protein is CASSIGGSQETQYF. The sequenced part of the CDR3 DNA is TGTGCCAGTAGTATAGGCGGTAGCCAAGAGACC.

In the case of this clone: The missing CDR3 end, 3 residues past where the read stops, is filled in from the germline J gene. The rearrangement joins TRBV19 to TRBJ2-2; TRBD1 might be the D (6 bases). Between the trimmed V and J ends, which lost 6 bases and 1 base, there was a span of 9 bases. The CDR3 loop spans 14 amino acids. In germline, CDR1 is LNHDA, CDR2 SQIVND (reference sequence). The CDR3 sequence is CASRPTGNTGELFF. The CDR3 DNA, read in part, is TGTGCCAGTAGACCGACAGGGAACACCGGGGAG.

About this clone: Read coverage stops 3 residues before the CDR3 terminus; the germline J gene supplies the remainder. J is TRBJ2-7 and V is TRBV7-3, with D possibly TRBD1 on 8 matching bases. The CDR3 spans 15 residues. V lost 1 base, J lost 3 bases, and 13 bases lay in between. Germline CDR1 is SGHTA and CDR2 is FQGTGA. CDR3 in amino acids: CASSLNRGGVYEQYF. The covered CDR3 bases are TGTGCCAGCAGCTTAAACAGGGGGGGGGTCTACGAG. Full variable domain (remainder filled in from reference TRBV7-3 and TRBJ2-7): GAGVSQTPSNKVTEKGKYVELRCDPISGHTALYWYRQSLGQGPEFLIYFQGTGAADDSGLPNDRFFAVRPEGSVSTLKIQRTERGDSAVYLCASSLNRGGVYEQYFGPGTRLTVT.

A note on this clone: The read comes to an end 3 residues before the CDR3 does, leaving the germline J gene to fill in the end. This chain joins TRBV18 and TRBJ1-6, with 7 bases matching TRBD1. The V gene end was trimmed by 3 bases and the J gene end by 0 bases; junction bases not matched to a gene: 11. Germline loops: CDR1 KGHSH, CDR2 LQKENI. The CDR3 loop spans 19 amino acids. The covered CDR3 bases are TGTGCCAGCTCACCCGGGACAGAAATCCAAAGCTCCTATAATTCACCC. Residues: CASSPGTEIQSSYNSP. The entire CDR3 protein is CASSPGTEIQSSYNSPLHF.

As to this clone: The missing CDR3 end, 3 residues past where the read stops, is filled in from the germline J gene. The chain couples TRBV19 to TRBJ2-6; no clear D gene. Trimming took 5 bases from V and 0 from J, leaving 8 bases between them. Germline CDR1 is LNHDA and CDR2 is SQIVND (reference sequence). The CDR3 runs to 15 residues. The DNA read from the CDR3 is TGTGCCAGTAGTCCACAGATCTCTGGGGCCAACGTC. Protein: CASSPQISGANV. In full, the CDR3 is CASSPQISGANVLTF.

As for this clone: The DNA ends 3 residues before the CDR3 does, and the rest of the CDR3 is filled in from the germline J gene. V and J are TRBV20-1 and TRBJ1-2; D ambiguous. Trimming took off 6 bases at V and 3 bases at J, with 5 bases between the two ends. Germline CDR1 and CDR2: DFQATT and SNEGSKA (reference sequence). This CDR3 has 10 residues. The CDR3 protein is CSASDYGYTF. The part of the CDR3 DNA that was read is TGCAGTGCGAGCGACTATGGC.

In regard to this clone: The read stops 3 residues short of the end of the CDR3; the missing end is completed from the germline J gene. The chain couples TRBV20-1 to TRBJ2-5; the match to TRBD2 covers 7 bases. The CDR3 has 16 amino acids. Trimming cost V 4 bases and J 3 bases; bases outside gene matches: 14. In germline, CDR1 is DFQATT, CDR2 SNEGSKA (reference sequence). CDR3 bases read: TGCAGTGCTAACCATAAGATAGCGGGCCCCAAAGAGACC. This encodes CSANHKIAGPKET. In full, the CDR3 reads CSANHKIAGPKETQYF.

The CDR3 spells CASSPLTGQIYGYTF. The part of the CDR3 DNA that was read is TGTGCCAGCAGTCCTCTGACAGGGCAGATTTATGGC. The V and J genes are TRBV28 and TRBJ1-2; 7 nucleotides align to TRBD1. The CDR3 extends 3 residues past the end of the read, so its final part is completed from the germline J gene. Unmatched junction bases numbered 11, after V lost 5 bases and J lost 5 bases. CDR3 size: 15 residues. Germline values: CDR1 MDHEN, CDR2 SYDVKM.

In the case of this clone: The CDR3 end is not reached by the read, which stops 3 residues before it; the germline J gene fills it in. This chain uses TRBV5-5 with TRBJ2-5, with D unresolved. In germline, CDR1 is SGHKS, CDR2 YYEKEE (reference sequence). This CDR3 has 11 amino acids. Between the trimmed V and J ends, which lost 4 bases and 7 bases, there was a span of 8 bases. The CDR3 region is CASSNLGTQYF. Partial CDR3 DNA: TGTGCCAGCAGCAACCTCGGGACC.

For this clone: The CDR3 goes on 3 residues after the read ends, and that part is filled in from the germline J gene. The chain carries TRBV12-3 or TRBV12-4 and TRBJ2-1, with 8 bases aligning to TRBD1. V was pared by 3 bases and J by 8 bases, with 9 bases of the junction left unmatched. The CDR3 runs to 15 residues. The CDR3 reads CASSLPDRVEHEQFF. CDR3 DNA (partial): TGTGCCAGCAGTTTGCCGGACAGGGTTGAGCATGAG.

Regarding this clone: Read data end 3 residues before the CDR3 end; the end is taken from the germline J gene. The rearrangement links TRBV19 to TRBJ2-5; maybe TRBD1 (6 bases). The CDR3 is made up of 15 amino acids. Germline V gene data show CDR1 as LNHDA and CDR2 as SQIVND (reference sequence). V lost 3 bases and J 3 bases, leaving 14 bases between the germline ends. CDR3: CASSIRQGTKETQYF. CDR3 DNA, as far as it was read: TGTGCCAGTAGTATCAGGCAGGGGACAAAAGAGACC.

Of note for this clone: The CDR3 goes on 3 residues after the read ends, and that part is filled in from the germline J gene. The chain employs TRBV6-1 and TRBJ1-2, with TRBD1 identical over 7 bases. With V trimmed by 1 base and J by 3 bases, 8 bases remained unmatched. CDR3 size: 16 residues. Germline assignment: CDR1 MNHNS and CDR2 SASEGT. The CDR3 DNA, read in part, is TGTGCCAGCAGTGAAGGACAGGGTGCGGGGTACTATGGC. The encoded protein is CASSEGQGAGYYG. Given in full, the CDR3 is CASSEGQGAGYYGYTF.

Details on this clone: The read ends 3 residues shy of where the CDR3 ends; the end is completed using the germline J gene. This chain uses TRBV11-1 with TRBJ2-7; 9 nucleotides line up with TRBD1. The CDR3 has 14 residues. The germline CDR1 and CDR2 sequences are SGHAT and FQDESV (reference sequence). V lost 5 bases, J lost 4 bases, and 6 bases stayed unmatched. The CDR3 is CASSTHRGLYEQYF. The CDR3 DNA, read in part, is TGTGCCAGCAGCACACACAGGGGGCTGTACGAG.

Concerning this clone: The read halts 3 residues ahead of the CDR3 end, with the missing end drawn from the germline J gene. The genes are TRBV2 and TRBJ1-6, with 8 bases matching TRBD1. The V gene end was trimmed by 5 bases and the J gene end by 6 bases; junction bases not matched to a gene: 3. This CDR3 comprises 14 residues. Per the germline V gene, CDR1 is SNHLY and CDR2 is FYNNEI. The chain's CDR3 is CASSQDRVNSPLHF. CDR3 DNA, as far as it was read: TGTGCCAGCAGTCAGGACAGGGTTAATTCACCC.

The CDR3 sequence: CASSLGKISGAGGTYEQYF. CDR3 DNA (partial): TGCGCCAGCAGCTTGGGTAAAATCAGCGGGGCGGGAGGGACCTACGAG. This chain links TRBV5-1 with TRBJ2-7; TRBD2 matches at 9 bases. The CDR3 end is not reached by the read, which stops 3 residues before it; the germline J gene fills it in. Germline V lookup: CDR1 SGHRS, CDR2 YFSETQ. V dropped 0 bases and J dropped 2; count of bases not matched to a gene: 15. The CDR3 is 19 amino acids.

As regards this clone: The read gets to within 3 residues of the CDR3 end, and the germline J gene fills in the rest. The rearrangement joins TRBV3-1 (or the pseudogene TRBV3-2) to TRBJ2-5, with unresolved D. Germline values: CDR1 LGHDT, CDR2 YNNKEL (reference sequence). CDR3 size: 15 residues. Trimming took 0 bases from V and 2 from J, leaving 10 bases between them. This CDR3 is CASSQDRVQQETQYF. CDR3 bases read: TGTGCCAGCAGCCAAGATCGGGTACAACAAGAGACC.

The DNA read from the CDR3 is TGTGCCAGTAGCCACACAGGGGAGGCTTCACCC. It codes for CASSHTGEASP. The complete CDR3 sequence is CASSHTGEASPLHF. V gene TRBV19 combines with J gene TRBJ1-6; 7 bases agree with TRBD1. The read gets to within 3 residues of the CDR3 end, and the germline J gene fills in the rest. There are 14 residues in the CDR3. Per germline, CDR1 LNHDA and CDR2 SQIVND (reference sequence). Trimming cost V 6 bases and J 9 bases; bases outside gene matches: 8.

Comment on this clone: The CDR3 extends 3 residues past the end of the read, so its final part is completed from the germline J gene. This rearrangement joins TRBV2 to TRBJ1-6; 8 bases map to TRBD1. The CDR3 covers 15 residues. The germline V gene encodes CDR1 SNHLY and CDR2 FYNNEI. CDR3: CASSERTGPIIPLHF. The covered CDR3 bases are TGTGCCAGCAGTGAAAGGACAGGGCCCATAATTCCC.

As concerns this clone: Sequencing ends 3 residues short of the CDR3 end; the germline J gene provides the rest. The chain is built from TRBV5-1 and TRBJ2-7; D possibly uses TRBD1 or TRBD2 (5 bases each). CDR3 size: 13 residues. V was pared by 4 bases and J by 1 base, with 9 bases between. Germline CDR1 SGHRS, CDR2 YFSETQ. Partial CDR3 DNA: TGCGCCAGCAGCAGAGGGGTGTCCTACGAG. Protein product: CASSRGVSYE. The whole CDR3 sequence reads CASSRGVSYEQYF.

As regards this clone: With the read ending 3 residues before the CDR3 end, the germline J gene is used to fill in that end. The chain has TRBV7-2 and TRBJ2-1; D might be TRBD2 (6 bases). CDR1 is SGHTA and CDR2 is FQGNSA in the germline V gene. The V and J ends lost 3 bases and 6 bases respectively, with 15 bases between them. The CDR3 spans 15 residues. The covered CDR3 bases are TGTGCCAGCAGCTTTCTCCCGGGGGACGCCAATGAG. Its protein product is CASSFLPGDANE. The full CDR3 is CASSFLPGDANEQFF. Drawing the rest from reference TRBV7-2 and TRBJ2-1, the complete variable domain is GAGVSQSPSNKVTEKGKDVELRCDPISGHTALYWYRQSLGQGLEFLIYFQGNSAPDKSGLPSDRFSAERTGGSVSTLTIQRTQQEDSAVYLCASSFLPGDANEQFFGPGTRLTVL.

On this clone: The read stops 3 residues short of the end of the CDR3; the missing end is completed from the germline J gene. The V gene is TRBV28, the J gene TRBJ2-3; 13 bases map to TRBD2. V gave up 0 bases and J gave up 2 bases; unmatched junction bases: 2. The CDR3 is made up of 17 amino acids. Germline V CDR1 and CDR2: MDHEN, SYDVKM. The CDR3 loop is CASSLWTSGRPTDTQYF. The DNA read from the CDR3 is TGTGCCAGCAGTTTATGGACTAGCGGGAGGCCCACAGATACG.

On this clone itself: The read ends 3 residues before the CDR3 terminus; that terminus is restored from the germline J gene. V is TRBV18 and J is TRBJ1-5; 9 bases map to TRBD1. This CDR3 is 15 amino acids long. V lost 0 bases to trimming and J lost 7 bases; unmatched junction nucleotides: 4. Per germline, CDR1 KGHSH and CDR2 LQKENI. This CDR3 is CASSPPTGGGQPQHF. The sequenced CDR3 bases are TGTGCCAGCTCACCACCGACAGGGGGTGGGCAGCCC.

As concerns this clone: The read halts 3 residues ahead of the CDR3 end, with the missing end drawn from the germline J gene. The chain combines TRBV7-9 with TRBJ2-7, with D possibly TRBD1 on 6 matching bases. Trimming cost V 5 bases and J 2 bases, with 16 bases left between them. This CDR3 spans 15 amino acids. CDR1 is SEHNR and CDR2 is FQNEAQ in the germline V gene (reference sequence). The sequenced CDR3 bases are TGTGCCAGCAGCCAGATGGGGGCGCGAACCTACGAG. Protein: CASSQMGARTYE. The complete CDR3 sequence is CASSQMGARTYEQYF.

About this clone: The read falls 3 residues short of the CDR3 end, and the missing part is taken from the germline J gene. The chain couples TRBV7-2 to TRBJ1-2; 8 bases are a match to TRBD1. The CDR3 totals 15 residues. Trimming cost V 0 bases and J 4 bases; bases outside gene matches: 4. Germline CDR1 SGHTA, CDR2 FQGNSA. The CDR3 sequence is CASSLAPGGGYGYTF. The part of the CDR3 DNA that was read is TGTGCCAGCAGCTTAGCCCCAGGGGGCGGCTATGGC.

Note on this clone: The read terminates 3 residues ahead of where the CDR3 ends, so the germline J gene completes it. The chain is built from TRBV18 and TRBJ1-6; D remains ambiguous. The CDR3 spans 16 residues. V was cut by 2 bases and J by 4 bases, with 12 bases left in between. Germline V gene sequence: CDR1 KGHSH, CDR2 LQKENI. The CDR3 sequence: CASSPLSGRYNSPLHF. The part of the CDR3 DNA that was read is TGTGCCAGCTCACCATTGAGCGGGAGATATAATTCACCC.

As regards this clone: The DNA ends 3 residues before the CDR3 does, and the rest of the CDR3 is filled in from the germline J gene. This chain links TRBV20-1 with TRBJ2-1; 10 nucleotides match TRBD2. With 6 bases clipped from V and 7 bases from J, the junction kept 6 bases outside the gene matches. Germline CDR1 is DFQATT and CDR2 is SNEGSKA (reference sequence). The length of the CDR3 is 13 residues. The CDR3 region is CSAVAGGRNEQFF. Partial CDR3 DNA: TGCAGTGCGGTAGCGGGGGGCAGGAATGAG.